The 14 T cell receptor beta chains reported below all come from one sample, sequenced in a study of CD8 T cells in Susac syndrome. Reverse transcription of roughly 0.45 to 1 ug RNA was performed with random hexamers. TCRdb processed the immunoSEQ multiplex PCR reads anew with MiXCR; each CDR3 protein has one entry. This sample has some 52,000 distinct CDR3 sequences, with roughly 93% found just once. The sample comprised CD8+ T cells from PBMCs. These receptors came from a human donor with multiple sclerosis.

The CDR3 nucleotides are TGTGCCAGCAGCTTCGATGCCTTAGGAAACACCATATATTTT. Translation gives CASSFDALGNTIYF. The chain combines TRBV5-4 with TRBJ1-3; D is ambiguous. This CDR3 has 14 residues. V lost 2 bases to trimming and J lost 4 bases, with 10 bases between them. Germline CDR1 reads SGHNT; CDR2 reads YYREEE (reference sequence).

The V gene is TRBV4-3, the J gene TRBJ2-7; 8 bases are a match to TRBD1. CDR1 is LGHNA and CDR2 is YSLEER in the germline V gene. This CDR3 is built from 19 residues. The V segment lost 0 bases and the J segment 0 bases; nucleotides outside the gene matches: 13. CDR3 protein: CASSQDTLGSTGGSYEQYF. In nucleotides, the CDR3 is TGCGCCAGCAGCCAAGATACCCTCGGGTCTACAGGGGGCTCCTACGAGCAGTACTTC.

The chain is built from TRBV29-1 and TRBJ2-3; no firm D call. From germline, CDR1 is SQVTM and CDR2 ANQGSEA. The CDR3 length is 11 residues. Trimming shortened V by 7 bases and J by 3 bases, and 8 bases separated the two germline ends. CDR3: CSAPWTDTQYF. In nucleotides, the CDR3 is TGCAGCGCCCCCTGGACAGATACGCAGTATTTT.

The chain recombines TRBV9 with TRBJ1-2; weak D call: TRBD1 (5 bases). Trimming removed 3 bases from V and 2 bases from J, with 8 bases in between. Germline V lookup: CDR1 SGDLS, CDR2 YYNGEE. The length of the CDR3 is 13 residues. The CDR3 loop reads CASSDRQNYGYTF. As DNA, the CDR3 is TGTGCCAGCAGCGACCGACAGAACTATGGCTACACCTTC. The variable domain in full, with the rest retrieved from reference TRBV9 and TRBJ1-2, is DSGVTQTPKHLITATGQRVTLRCSPRSGDLSVYWYQQSLDQGLQFLIQYYNGEERAKGNILERFSAQQFPDLHSELNLSSLELGDSALYFCASSDRQNYGYTFGSGTRLTVV.

The chain combines TRBV14 with TRBJ2-7; TRBD2 matches at 7 bases. Germline values: CDR1 SGHDN, CDR2 FVKESK. This CDR3 contains 14 residues. V was clipped by 3 bases and J by 3 bases; unmatched bases: 5. CDR3 in amino acids: CASSQDGGIYEQYF. CDR3 nucleotides: TGTGCCAGCAGCCAGGACGGGGGGATCTACGAGCAGTACTTC.

The chain recombines TRBV4-1 with TRBJ2-1; 10 positions match TRBD2. With 0 bases clipped from V and 2 bases from J, the junction kept 1 base outside the gene matches. This CDR3 is built from 16 residues. CDR1 is MGHRA, CDR2 YSYEKL, per germline. The CDR3 region has the DNA TGCGCCAGCAGCCAAGAAGGACTAGCGGCCTACAATGAGCAGTTCTTC. It yields the protein CASSQEGLAAYNEQFF.

The chain links TRBV29-1 to TRBJ1-1; TRBD1 matches 7 bases. Germline CDR1 reads SQVTM; CDR2 reads ANQGSEA. The CDR3 totals 13 residues. J was trimmed by 4 bases and V by 6 bases; bases with no gene match: 8. The CDR3 sequence is CSVTDGDSTEAFF. CDR3 in DNA: TGCAGCGTGACCGATGGGGACAGCACTGAAGCTTTCTTT.

The count of this clonotype is one. The V call is TRBV12-3 or TRBV12-4, the J call TRBJ1-3, with D possibly being TRBD1 (6 bases). V dropped 8 bases and J dropped 5 bases, with 16 bases sitting between them. The CDR3 extends over 14 amino acids. The CDR3 loop is CASYAQGYRNTIYF. In DNA form, the CDR3 reads TGTGCCAGCTACGCACAGGGATACAGAAACACCATATATTTT.

V is TRBV12-3 or TRBV12-4 and J is TRBJ1-1; D gene unclear. V dropped 5 bases and J dropped 7 bases, with 17 bases sitting between them. The CDR3 is made up of 14 amino acids. DNA for the CDR3: TGTGCCAGCAGTAGCCGTGAGACATACAATGAAGCTTTCTTT. The encoded protein is CASSSRETYNEAFF.

This chain joins TRBV7-6 and TRBJ2-7; 10 bases line up with TRBD2. The length of the CDR3 is 16 residues. Germline V gene lookup returns CDR1 SGHVS and CDR2 FNYEAQ. The V gene end was trimmed by 5 bases and the J gene end by 5 bases; junction bases not matched to a gene: 12. The CDR3 protein is CASSVGTSGGAHEQYF. Here the CDR3 DNA reads TGTGCCAGCAGCGTAGGGACCAGCGGGGGGGCCCACGAGCAGTACTTC.

CDR3 DNA sequence: TGTGCCAGTAGCGGGACAGGAGGCGGAAACACCATATATTTT. Residues: CASSGTGGGNTIYF. This chain uses TRBV27 with TRBJ1-3, with 8 bases matching TRBD1. The CDR3 has 14 residues. The junction had 8 bases not matched to a gene; V was cut back by 9 bases and J by 4 bases. Germline V gives CDR1 MNHEY, CDR2 SMNVEV (reference sequence).

The chain joins TRBV7-9 to TRBJ1-2; D uncertain. From germline, CDR1 is SEHNR and CDR2 FQNEAQ (reference sequence). The CDR3 length is 14 residues. V dropped 3 bases and J dropped 0 bases, with 8 bases sitting between them. The CDR3 sequence: CASSFQGPNYGYTF. As DNA, the CDR3 is TGTGCCAGCAGCTTTCAAGGACCTAACTATGGCTACACCTTC.

This rearrangement joins TRBV11-2 to TRBJ1-2; D not certain. The CDR3 spans 14 residues. Trimming took 1 base from V and 4 from J, leaving 10 bases between them. The germline V gene encodes CDR1 SGHAT and CDR2 FQNNGV. The CDR3 loop reads CASSLAPDGYGYTF. DNA for the CDR3: TGTGCCAGCAGCTTAGCTCCGGACGGCTATGGCTACACCTTC.

V is TRBV28 and J is TRBJ1-2, with no clear D. Germline V CDR1 and CDR2: MDHEN, SYDVKM. The V gene lost 7 bases and the J gene lost 8 bases, with 14 bases spanning the gap. The CDR3 loop spans 12 amino acids. In nucleotides, the CDR3 is TGTGCCAGCATGATAGGATTATGGGGCTACACCTTC. This codes for CASMIGLWGYTF.